The 7 T cell receptor beta chains presented below share a single source sample, sequenced in a study of quantifying T cell responses using KT2 cells. Study-wide context: Reverse transcription used primers in the TCR alpha and beta constant regions.

A single-stranded UMI oligo with SP2 sequence was ligated to cDNA 3' ends. First-round PCR used three to four cycles and beta primers RC1.1 and RC1.2 covering TRBC1 and TRBC2. TCRdb re-derived calls from the UMI-ligation and nested PCR reads in MiXCR, one entry per CDR3 protein. Among 31,000 or so distinct CDR3 sequences listed, around a tenth were seen once. Material: PBMCs spiked with cells of the T cell clone KT2. These receptors all come from a human donor.

J is TRBJ2-7 and V is TRBV5-1; D call uncertain. The CDR3 is 14 amino acids. CDR1 is SGHRS and CDR2 is YFSETQ in the germline V gene. V lost 0 bases and J lost 3, with 10 bases in between. In DNA form, the CDR3 reads TGCGCCAGCAGCTTGGCCGTCCCGGTCTACGAGCAGTACTTC. This gives the protein CASSLAVPVYEQYF.

This clonotype showed up many times. The gene calls are TRBV2 and TRBJ1-2; 11 positions agree with TRBD1. V was pared by 4 bases and J by 3 bases, with 4 bases of the junction left unmatched. Germline V lookup: CDR1 SNHLY, CDR2 FYNNEI. The CDR3 loop spans 15 amino acids. The CDR3 is CASSAGTGGDYGYTF. Written as DNA, the CDR3 is TGTGCCAGCAGTGCCGGGACAGGGGGGGACTATGGCTACACCTTC.

The chain uses TRBV7-2 and TRBJ2-7; D may be TRBD2 (6 bases). The V and J ends lost 1 base and 9 bases respectively, with 10 bases between them. Germline V CDR1 and CDR2: SGHTA, FQGNSA. This CDR3 is 12 amino acids long. The CDR3 sequence: CASSLDTSRQYF. The DNA of the CDR3 is TGTGCCAGCAGCTTAGATACTAGCCGGCAGTACTTC. The full variable domain, rest sourced from reference TRBV7-2 and TRBJ2-7, is GAGVSQSPSNKVTEKGKDVELRCDPISGHTALYWYRQSLGQGLEFLIYFQGNSAPDKSGLPSDRFSAERTGGSVSTLTIQRTQQEDSAVYLCASSLDTSRQYFGPGTRLTVT.

The chain recombines TRBV7-3 with TRBJ2-3; 15 bases align to TRBD2. CDR1 is SGHTA and CDR2 is FQGTGA in the germline V gene. This CDR3 region has 18 residues. The ends lost 5 bases at V and 5 bases at J; junction bases unmatched: 11. The CDR3 region is CASSLLSGTSGRQDTQYF. The CDR3 DNA follows: TGTGCCAGCAGCCTCCTTTCCGGGACTAGCGGGAGGCAAGATACGCAGTATTTT.

This clonotype was seen at least ten times. The gene calls are TRBV29-1 and TRBJ2-1; 10 bases match TRBD2. Germline CDR1 SQVTM, CDR2 ANQGSEA. CDR3 length equals 16 residues. The V gene end was trimmed by 1 base and the J gene end by 8 bases; junction bases not matched to a gene: 11. In DNA, the CDR3 is TGCAGCGTTGAAGTGGCAATAGCGGGAGGTGTCGATGAGCAGTTCTTC. Amino acid sequence: CSVEVAIAGGVDEQFF.

This clonotype was counted many times. V gene TRBV20-1 combines with J gene TRBJ1-4; 8 positions match TRBD1. Trimming cost V 6 bases and J 7 bases; bases outside gene matches: 13. Germline lookup yields CDR1 DFQATT and CDR2 SNEGSKA (reference sequence). The CDR3 length is 15 residues. For the CDR3, the DNA is TGCAGTGCCCCTCCTCCAGGGGGCGGAGGTGAAAAACTGTTTTTT. Amino acid sequence: CSAPPPGGGGEKLFF.

This clonotype was seen a few times. The rearrangement links TRBV12-3 or TRBV12-4 to TRBJ1-4; 10 positions agree with TRBD1. This CDR3 spans 13 amino acids. The ends lost 4 bases at V and 8 bases at J; junction bases unmatched: 1. CDR3 nucleotide sequence: TGTGCCAGCAGTTGGGACAGGGGAGAAAAACTGTTTTTT. This encodes CASSWDRGEKLFF.